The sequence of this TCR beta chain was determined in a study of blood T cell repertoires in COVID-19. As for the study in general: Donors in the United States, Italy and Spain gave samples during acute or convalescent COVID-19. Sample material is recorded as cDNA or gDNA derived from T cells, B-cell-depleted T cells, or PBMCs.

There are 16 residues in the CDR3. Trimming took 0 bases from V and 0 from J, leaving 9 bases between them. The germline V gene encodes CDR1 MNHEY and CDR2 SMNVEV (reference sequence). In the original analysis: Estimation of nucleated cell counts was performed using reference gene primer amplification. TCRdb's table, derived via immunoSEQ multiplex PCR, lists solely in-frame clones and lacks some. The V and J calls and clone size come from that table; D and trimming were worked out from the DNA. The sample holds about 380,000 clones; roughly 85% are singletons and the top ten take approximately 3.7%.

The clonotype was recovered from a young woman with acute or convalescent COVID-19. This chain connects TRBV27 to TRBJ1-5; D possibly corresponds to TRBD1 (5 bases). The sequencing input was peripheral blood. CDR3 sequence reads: CASSLSGQNSNQPQHF. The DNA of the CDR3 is TGTGCCAGCAGTTTATCGGGGCAGAATAGCAATCAGCCCCAGCATTTT.